A selection of T cell receptor beta chains follows, all from one sample in a study of T cell changes during pregnancy in multiple sclerosis. The repertoire was sequenced with immunoSEQ multiplex PCR; TCRdb's copy has only in-frame clones and lacks some. The sample has tens of thousands of clones, about 84% seen once. Sequenced material: CD8+ T cells from peripheral blood mononuclear cells, taken after pregnancy. The receptors derive from a female donor with multiple sclerosis, enrolled in a pregnancy study. Both conserved end residues are trimmed from each CDR3.

j_call | v_call | cdr3_aa
TRBJ2-5 | TRBV4-1 | ASSQDQAGETQY
TRBJ2-7 | TRBV11-2 | ASSMGLNYEQY
TRBJ2-3 | TRBV4-3 | ASSQGTSGGFTDTQY
TRBJ2-7 | TRBV4-1 | ASSQGTGWGEQY
TRBJ2-7 | TRBV6-1 | ASSLGVSFEQY
TRBJ2-7 | TRBV19 | ASSIELYSDEQY
TRBJ1-2 | TRBV28 | ASSLSGEYGYT
TRBJ2-7 | TRBV4-3 | ASSQGQASYEQY
TRBJ2-3 | TRBV7-9 | ASSRLAGVEDTQY
TRBJ2-1 | TRBV6-4 | ASNPRWSSYNEQF
TRBJ2-1 | TRBV28 | ASSPPMNNEQF
TRBJ2-1 | TRBV27 | ASRLASNEQF
TRBJ2-7 | TRBV11-2 | ASSLDFRGLSREQY
TRBJ1-6 | TRBV6-1 | ASSEAPSIRSPLH
TRBJ2-7 | TRBV10-2 | ATTETDNKYEQY
TRBJ1-2 | TRBV6-5 | ASSLGGSDYGYT
TRBJ2-5 | TRBV9 | ASSNRRGLGETQY
TRBJ1-6 | TRBV19 | ASSIPDRGSSPLH
TRBJ1-5 | TRBV15 | ATSRTGNHQPQH
TRBJ1-1 | TRBV5-1 | ASSSLTGGFSMNTEAF
TRBJ1-1 | TRBV27 | ASSPLLRVTEAF
TRBJ2-1 | TRBV27 | ASSLGQDTYNEQF
TRBJ1-2 | TRBV6-1 | ASKGYRGNGYT
TRBJ1-1 | TRBV19 | ASSRGEGHLNTEAF
TRBJ2-1 | TRBV4-2 | ASSQDGTSGGNEQF
TRBJ2-6 | TRBV6-1 | ASSGGAGANVLT
TRBJ1-1 | TRBV5-6 | ASTGMEENTEAF
TRBJ2-7 | TRBV7-8 | ASSPHLPPGSHEQY
TRBJ2-7 | TRBV5-4 | AAGDGSYEQY
TRBJ2-7 | TRBV27 | ASSLGGVNEQY
TRBJ1-2 | TRBV7-9 | ASSLGDFNYGYT
TRBJ2-7 | TRBV9 | ASSVAELSVEQY
TRBJ2-1 | TRBV19 | ASASPVVSYNEQF
TRBJ1-1 | TRBV19 | ASRFSGATEAF
TRBJ2-2 | TRBV6-4 | ASSRQGGNTGELF
TRBJ1-2 | TRBV25-1 | ASSKEDGGHGYT
TRBJ2-5 | TRBV13 | ASSRRQGTETQY
TRBJ1-2 | TRBV6-1 | ASTVYLANYGYT
TRBJ1-2 | TRBV2 | ASSEAYLYGYT
TRBJ2-3 | TRBV27 | ASSPDPLATEATDTQY
TRBJ1-2 | TRBV21-1 | ASSKGQNNYGYT
TRBJ2-3 | TRBV9 | ASSLSGGFSTDTQY
TRBJ1-2 | TRBV5-4 | ASSWEGVNYGYT
TRBJ1-2 | TRBV10-3 | AISEQGPHGYT
TRBJ2-7 | TRBV30 | AWRKKGGESNEQY
TRBJ1-2 | TRBV6-1 | ASVMWGVDGYT
TRBJ2-7 | TRBV6-1 | ASIGGITYEQY
TRBJ1-2 | TRBV27 | ASSFVGGNYGYT
TRBJ1-1 | TRBV4-1 | ASSQRSGGNTEAF
TRBJ2-3 | TRBV6-4 | ASSAAGETTDTQY
TRBJ2-2 | TRBV6-6 | ASSERGGGTGELF
TRBJ1-1 | TRBV13 | ASSLGRTFGGMNTEAF
TRBJ2-3 | TRBV6-5 | ASSYRSGGPDTQY
TRBJ2-1 | TRBV6-5 | ASSYIAGSYNEQF